This T cell receptor (beta chain) comes out of a study of shared clonotypes between healthy human individuals. Some clones are missing from TCRdb's copy, which holds only in-frame ones; the method was immunoSEQ multiplex PCR. This sample has fewer than 1 million clones; around 96% occur once, and the top ten carry about 0.21%. Naive CD8 cells were CD45RO-negative, positively selected for CCR7, excluding terminally differentiated effector memory CD45RA+ cells. The germline gives CDR1 SGDLS, CDR2 YYNGEE. The V end lost 2 bases, the J end lost 2 bases, and 19 bases lay between the germline ends. CDR3 length: 17 amino acids.

Sequenced material: naive CD8+ T cells sorted from blood. The TCR was taken from a man aged 30 to 45 in good health. The V gene is TRBV9, the J gene TRBJ2-5; a possible D gene is TRBD2 (5 bases). CDR3 nucleotides: TGTGCCAGCAGCGTCGACCCTTTAGGAGCGGAGCAAGAGACCCAGTACTTC. Encoded protein: CASSVDPLGAEQETQYF.